The rows below give T cell receptor beta chains drawn from one sample of a study of blood T cell repertoires in COVID-19. The repertoire was sequenced with immunoSEQ multiplex PCR; TCRdb's copy has only in-frame clones and lacks some. The profile shows some 220,000 clones, about four fifths of them singletons. The sample consisted of PBMCs or T cells enriched from blood (not recorded which). These receptors were obtained from a woman aged 35 to 49 with acute COVID-19. Each CDR3 is given without its conserved first and last residue. The D gene is left open where the match is weak.

v_gene	d_gene	j_gene	CDR3aa
TRBV6-5	-	TRBJ1-5	ASMRFSNQPQH
TRBV5-4	TRBD1	TRBJ2-1	ASTSTGELYNEQF
TRBV7-2	TRBD1	TRBJ2-2	ASSPDRGRTGELF
TRBV27	-	TRBJ2-1	ASSLGLGYEQF
TRBV28	TRBD2	TRBJ2-1	ASSRTSGRSYNEQF
TRBV11-2	-	TRBJ2-2	ASSPLASNTGELF
TRBV28	TRBD1	TRBJ1-2	ASSPSGTGLRGYT
TRBV6-5	TRBD2	TRBJ2-3	ASGMGREAGDTQY
TRBV6-1	TRBD1	TRBJ2-6	ASSDRPPGQGISGANVLT
TRBV3-1/TRBV3-2	-	TRBJ2-5	ASSQPGSFRETQY
TRBV9	-	TRBJ2-7	AGLGQGYYEQY
TRBV6-1	-	TRBJ1-5	ASSDPGYRVYSNQPQH
TRBV9	TRBD2	TRBJ2-3	ASSSRWGGQDTQY
TRBV23-1	TRBD2	TRBJ2-4	ASGWLGSGGVKNIQY
TRBV19	TRBD1	TRBJ1-1	ASSEQGLNTEAF
TRBV27	-	TRBJ1-1	ASSYRPNTEAF
TRBV13	TRBD1	TRBJ2-3	ASSGPQGALTDTQY
TRBV27	-	TRBJ2-3	ASSPEWWSTDTQY
TRBV19	-	TRBJ1-2	ASSMIRESGYT
TRBV5-5	-	TRBJ2-3	ASSPRETDTQY
TRBV7-3	-	TRBJ2-6	ASSASGSVGGANVLT
TRBV3-1/TRBV3-2	TRBD2	TRBJ2-1	ASSSWTSGNYNEQF
TRBV9	-	TRBJ1-2	ASSGTSPRGYT
TRBV18	-	TRBJ1-3	ASSPSRGNTIY
TRBV18	-	TRBJ1-1	ASSPNQGNTEAF
TRBV19	-	TRBJ1-2	ASSIDLGNYGYT
TRBV4-2	TRBD1	TRBJ2-5	ASSQKGQGQETQY
TRBV9	-	TRBJ2-7	ASSVVIRPYEQY
TRBV27	-	TRBJ1-2	ASRSGTNYGYT
TRBV19	TRBD2	TRBJ2-3	ASSIVSGGPAGTDTQY
TRBV5-1	TRBD1	TRBJ2-5	ASSLVPGGLETQY
TRBV11-2	-	TRBJ1-3	ASSSLIRGTGNTIY
TRBV11-2	TRBD2	TRBJ2-3	ASSLGPLGLAVLDTQY